The 13 T cell receptor beta chains below come from one sample, sequenced in a study of human T cells and chemical hapten exposure. TCRdb reprocessed the RACE reads with MiXCR, giving one entry per CDR3 protein. Here the sample spans 150,000 to 200,000 distinct CDR3 sequences, 25% to 35% being singletons. The time point is: patch test 3, about 24 weeks after DPC sensitization. Stated treatment: therapeutic diphenylcyclopropenone sensitization with weekly scalp DPC. This material consisted of whole blood, taken in connection with sensitization to the hapten diphenylcyclopropenone (DPC). These receptors were obtained from a young woman with alopecia areata. Some clones in this sample may be carry-over from other donors' samples.

V is TRBV7-9 and J is TRBJ2-7; possible D gene TRBD1, 6 bases. Germline V gene lookup returns CDR1 SEHNR and CDR2 FQNEAQ (reference sequence). The CDR3 totals 18 residues. V dropped 5 bases and J dropped 1 base, with 24 bases sitting between them. CDR3 nucleotide sequence: TGTGCCAGCAGCACCCGTGCGTCTGTAAGGACAGAGTCCTACGAGCAGTACTTC. It yields the protein CASSTRASVRTESYEQYF.

The chain employs TRBV14 and TRBJ1-6, with D possibly matching TRBD1 (6 bases). Deletions cut 4 bases from V and 9 bases from J, with 16 bases between. The CDR3 has 15 amino acids. CDR1 is SGHDN, CDR2 FVKESK, per germline. CDR3 DNA: TGTGCCAGCAGCCCGACAAGGACAGAGGGTTCACCCCTCCACTTT. This sequence encodes CASSPTRTEGSPLHF.

This clonotype was seen ten or more times. This chain joins TRBV7-9 and TRBJ1-4; tentative D call: TRBD1 (5 bases). The germline V gene encodes CDR1 SEHNR and CDR2 FQNEAQ (reference sequence). This CDR3 has 15 amino acids. Trimming removed 5 bases from V and 0 bases from J, with 10 bases in between. The CDR3 here is CASSQDRATNEKLFF. The CDR3 DNA reads TGTGCCAGCAGCCAAGACAGAGCAACTAATGAAAAACTGTTTTTT.

This clonotype was seen only a few times. The rearrangement joins TRBV20-1 to TRBJ1-4, with D hard to call. CDR1 and CDR2 (germline): DFQATT, SNEGSKA (reference sequence). The CDR3 totals 13 residues. V was cut by 6 bases and J by 10 bases, with 18 bases left in between. The CDR3, as DNA: TGCAGTGCCACTCAGGCTGAGTCGGGAAAACTGTTTTTT. This codes for CSATQAESGKLFF.

This clonotype has a handful of counts. J is TRBJ2-7 and V is TRBV25-1; the match to TRBD1 covers 9 bases. J was trimmed by 5 bases and V by 6 bases; bases with no gene match: 5. CDR3 length equals 13 residues. The germline gives CDR1 MGHDK, CDR2 SYGVNS. Here the CDR3 DNA reads TGTGCCAGCAGGGGGGACAGGGCTGACGAGCAGTACTTC. It encodes CASRGDRADEQYF.

The table lists this clonotype with a few counts. V and J are TRBV7-2 and TRBJ2-6, with D perhaps being TRBD1 or TRBD2 (6 bases each). The germline V gene encodes CDR1 SGHTA and CDR2 FQGNSA. The CDR3 loop spans 17 amino acids. With 5 bases removed from V and 2 bases from J, the gap between germline ends came to 16 bases. For the CDR3, the DNA is TGTGCCAGCAGCCGGGGGCAGCTAAGGGCTGGGGCCAACGTCCTGACTTTC. It yields the protein CASSRGQLRAGANVLTF.

The chain has TRBV29-1 and TRBJ2-1; 7 bases agree with TRBD2. The CDR3 sequence is 14 residues long. The ends lost 4 bases at V and 8 bases at J; junction bases unmatched: 11. The V gene's germline CDR1 is SQVTM and CDR2 ANQGSEA. The CDR3 sequence is CSVVGGLSAYEQFF. The CDR3 bases are TGCAGCGTTGTGGGGGGACTATCCGCGTATGAGCAGTTCTTC.

This clonotype was seen more than once but under ten times. This rearrangement joins TRBV4-2 to TRBJ1-1; D remains unclear. The ends were cut back, 1 base at V and 0 bases at J, with 6 bases in the middle. CDR1 is LGHNA, CDR2 YNFKEQ, per germline. This CDR3 spans 14 amino acids. The CDR3, as DNA: TGTGCCAGCAGCCAAGTTGGATTGAACACTGAAGCTTTCTTT. This codes for CASSQVGLNTEAFF.

The J gene is TRBJ2-1, the V gene TRBV12-3 or TRBV12-4; 8 bases are a match to TRBD1. The CDR3 runs 17 residues. J gave up 2 bases and V 4 bases, and 10 bases lay outside the gene matches. Here the CDR3 DNA reads TGTGCCAGCAGTTCCTCGTCCAGGGGGCAAACCTACAATGAGCAGTTCTTC. Translating gives CASSSSSRGQTYNEQFF.

The rearrangement uses TRBV12-3 or TRBV12-4 and TRBJ1-1; 7 bases line up with TRBD1. The CDR3 sequence is 14 residues long. The ends lost 5 bases at V and 5 bases at J; junction bases unmatched: 8. The CDR3 region is CASSPLGRGTEAFF. The CDR3 nucleotides are TGTGCCAGCAGTCCTCTGGGCAGGGGGACTGAAGCTTTCTTT.

At least ten counts were recorded for this clonotype. The J gene is TRBJ1-1, the V gene TRBV6-4; TRBD1 matches 11 bases. The length of the CDR3 is 13 residues. The V gene end was trimmed by 3 bases and the J gene end by 8 bases; junction bases not matched to a gene: 2. Germline loops: CDR1 MRHNA, CDR2 SNTAGT. CDR3 sequence (DNA): TGTGCCAGCAGTGATTGGACAGGGGGCGAAGCTTTCTTT. Residues: CASSDWTGGEAFF.

This clonotype was found a few times. The rearrangement uses TRBV20-1 and TRBJ1-2; D gene uncertain. The length of the CDR3 is 13 residues. Per germline, CDR1 DFQATT and CDR2 SNEGSKA (reference sequence). Between the trimmed V and J ends, which lost 6 bases and 4 bases, there was a span of 15 bases. The CDR3 is CSAAESWLYGYTF. The CDR3 bases are TGCAGTGCGGCGGAGAGTTGGCTCTATGGCTACACCTTC.

There are many counts of this clonotype. The chain links TRBV25-1 to TRBJ2-4; a possible D gene is TRBD1 (7 bases). CDR3 length equals 13 residues. Trimming removed 8 bases from V and 10 bases from J, with 18 bases in between. Per the germline V gene, CDR1 is MGHDK and CDR2 is SYGVNS. The CDR3, as DNA: TGTGCCAGCTCGGGGGACAGCCCTCCGATTCAGTACTTC. This codes for CASSGDSPPIQYF. Using reference TRBV25-1 and TRBJ2-4 for the parts outside the CDR3, the full variable domain is EADIYQTPRYLVIGTGKKITLECSQTMGHDKMYWYQQDPGMELHLIHYSYGVNSTEKGDLSSESTVSRIRTEHFPLTLESARPSHTSQYLCASSGDSPPIQYFGAGTRLSVL.